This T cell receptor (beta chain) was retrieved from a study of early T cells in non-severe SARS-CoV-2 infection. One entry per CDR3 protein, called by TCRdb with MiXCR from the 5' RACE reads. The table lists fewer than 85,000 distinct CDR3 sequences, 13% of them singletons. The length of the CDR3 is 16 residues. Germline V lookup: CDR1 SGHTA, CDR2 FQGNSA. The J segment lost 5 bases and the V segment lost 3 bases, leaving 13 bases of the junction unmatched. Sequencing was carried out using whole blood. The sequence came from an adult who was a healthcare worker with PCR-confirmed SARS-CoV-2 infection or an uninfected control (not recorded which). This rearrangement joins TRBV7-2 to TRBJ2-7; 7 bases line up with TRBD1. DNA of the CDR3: TGTGCCAGCAGCTTCGAAGGGGGCCGGCGTAGAAACGAGCAGTACTTC. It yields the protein CASSFEGGRRRNEQYF. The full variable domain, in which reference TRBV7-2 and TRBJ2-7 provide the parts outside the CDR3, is GAGVSQSPSNKVTEKGKDVELRCDPISGHTALYWYRQSLGQGLEFLIYFQGNSAPDKSGLPSDRFSAERTGGSVSTLTIQRTQQEDSAVYLCASSFEGGRRRNEQYFGPGTRLTVT.